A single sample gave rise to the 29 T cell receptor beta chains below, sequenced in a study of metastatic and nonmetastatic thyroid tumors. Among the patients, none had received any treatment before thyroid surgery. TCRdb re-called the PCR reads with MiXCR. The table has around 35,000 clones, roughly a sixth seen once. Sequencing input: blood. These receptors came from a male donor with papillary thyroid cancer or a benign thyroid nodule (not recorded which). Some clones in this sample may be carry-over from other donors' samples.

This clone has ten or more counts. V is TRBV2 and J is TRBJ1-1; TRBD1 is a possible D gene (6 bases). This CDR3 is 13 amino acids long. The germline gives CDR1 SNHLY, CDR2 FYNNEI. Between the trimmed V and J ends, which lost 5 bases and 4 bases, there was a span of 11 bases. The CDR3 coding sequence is TGTGCCAGCAGTCAAGGACAGTTCACTGAAGCTTTCTTT. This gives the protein CASSQGQFTEAFF.

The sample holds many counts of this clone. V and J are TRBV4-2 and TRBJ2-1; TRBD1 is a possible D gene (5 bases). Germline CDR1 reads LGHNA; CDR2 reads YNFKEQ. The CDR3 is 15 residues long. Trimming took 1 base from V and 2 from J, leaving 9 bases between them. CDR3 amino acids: CASSQAQGPYNEQFF. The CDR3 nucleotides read TGTGCCAGCAGCCAAGCTCAGGGCCCCTACAATGAGCAGTTCTTC.

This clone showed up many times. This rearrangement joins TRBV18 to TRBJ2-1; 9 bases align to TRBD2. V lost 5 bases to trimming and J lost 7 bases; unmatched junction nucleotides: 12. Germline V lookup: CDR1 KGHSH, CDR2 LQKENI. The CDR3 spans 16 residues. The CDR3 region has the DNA TGTGCCAGCTCAAGGTTAGCGGGGGAAGATTGGAATGAGCAGTTCTTC. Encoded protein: CASSRLAGEDWNEQFF.

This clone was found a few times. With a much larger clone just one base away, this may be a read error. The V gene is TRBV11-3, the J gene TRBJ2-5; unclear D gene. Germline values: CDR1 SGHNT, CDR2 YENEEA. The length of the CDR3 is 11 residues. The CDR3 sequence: CAISLGETQYF. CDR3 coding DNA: TGTGCCATCAGCTTAGGGGAGACCCAGTACTTC. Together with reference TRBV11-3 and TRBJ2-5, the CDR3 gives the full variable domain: EAGVVQSPRYKIIEKKQPVAFWCNPISGHNTLYWYLQNLGQGPELLIRYENEEAVDDSQLPKDRFSAERLKGVDSTLKIQPAELGDSAVYLCAISLGETQYFGPGTRLLVL.

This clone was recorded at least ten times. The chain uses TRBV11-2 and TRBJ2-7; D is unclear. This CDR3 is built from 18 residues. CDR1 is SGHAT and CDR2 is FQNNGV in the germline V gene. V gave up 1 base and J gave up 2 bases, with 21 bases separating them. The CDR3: CASSLGFIDSAQTYEQYF. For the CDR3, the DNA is TGTGCCAGCAGCTTAGGTTTCATCGACTCCGCGCAAACCTACGAGCAGTACTTC.

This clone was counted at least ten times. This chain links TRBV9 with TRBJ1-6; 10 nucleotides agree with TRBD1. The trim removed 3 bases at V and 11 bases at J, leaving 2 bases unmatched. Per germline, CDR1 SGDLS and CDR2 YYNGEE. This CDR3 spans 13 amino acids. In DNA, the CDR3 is TGTGCCAGCAGCGGAGGACAGGGGGCACCCCTCCACTTT. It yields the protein CASSGGQGAPLHF.

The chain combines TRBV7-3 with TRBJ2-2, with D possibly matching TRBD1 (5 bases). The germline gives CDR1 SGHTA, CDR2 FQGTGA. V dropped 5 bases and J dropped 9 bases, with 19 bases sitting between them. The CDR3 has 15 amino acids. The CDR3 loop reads CASSPGPCGPRELFF. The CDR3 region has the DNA TGTGCCAGCAGCCCAGGGCCATGTGGCCCCCGGGAGCTGTTTTTT.

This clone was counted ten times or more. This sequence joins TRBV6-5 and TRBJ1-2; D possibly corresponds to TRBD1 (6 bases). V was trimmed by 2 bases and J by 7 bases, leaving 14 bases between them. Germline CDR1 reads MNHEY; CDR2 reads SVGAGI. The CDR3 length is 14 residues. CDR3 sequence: CASSYAGALGGYTF. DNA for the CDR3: TGTGCCAGCAGTTACGCAGGGGCCCTAGGTGGCTACACCTTC.

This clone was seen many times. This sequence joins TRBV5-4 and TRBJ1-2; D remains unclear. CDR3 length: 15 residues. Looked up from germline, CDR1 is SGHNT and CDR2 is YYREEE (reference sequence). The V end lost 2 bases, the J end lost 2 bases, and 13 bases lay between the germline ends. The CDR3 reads CASSFPADNNYGYTF. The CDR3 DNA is TGTGCCAGCAGCTTTCCGGCGGATAACAACTATGGCTACACCTTC.

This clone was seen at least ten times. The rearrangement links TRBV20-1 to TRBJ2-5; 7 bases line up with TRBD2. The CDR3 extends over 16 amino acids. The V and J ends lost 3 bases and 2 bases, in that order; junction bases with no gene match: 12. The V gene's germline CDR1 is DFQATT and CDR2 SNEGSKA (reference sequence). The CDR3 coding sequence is TGCAGTGCTAGTGGCTTCGGACGGGGGGTTCAAGAGACCCAGTACTTC. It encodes CSASGFGRGVQETQYF.

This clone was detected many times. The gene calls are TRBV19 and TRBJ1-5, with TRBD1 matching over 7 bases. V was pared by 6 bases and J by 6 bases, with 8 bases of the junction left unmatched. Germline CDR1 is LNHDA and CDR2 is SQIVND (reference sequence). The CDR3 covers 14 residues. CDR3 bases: TGTGCCAGTAGGCCGGGAGGGGGCGGTCAGCCCCAGCATTTT. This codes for CASRPGGGGQPQHF.

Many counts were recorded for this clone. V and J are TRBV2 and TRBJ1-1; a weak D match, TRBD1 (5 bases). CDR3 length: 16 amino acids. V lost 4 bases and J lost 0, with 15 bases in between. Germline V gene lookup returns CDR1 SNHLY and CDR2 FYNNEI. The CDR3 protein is CASSGFGARLNTEAFF. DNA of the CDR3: TGTGCCAGCAGTGGTTTTGGGGCACGGTTGAACACTGAAGCTTTCTTT.

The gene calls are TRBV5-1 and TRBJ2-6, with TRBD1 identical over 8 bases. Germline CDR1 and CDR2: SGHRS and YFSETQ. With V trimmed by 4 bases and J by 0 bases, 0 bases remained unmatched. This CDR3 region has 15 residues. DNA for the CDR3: TGCGCCAGCAGCGACAGGGGCTCTGGGGCCAACGTCCTGACTTTC. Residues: CASSDRGSGANVLTF.

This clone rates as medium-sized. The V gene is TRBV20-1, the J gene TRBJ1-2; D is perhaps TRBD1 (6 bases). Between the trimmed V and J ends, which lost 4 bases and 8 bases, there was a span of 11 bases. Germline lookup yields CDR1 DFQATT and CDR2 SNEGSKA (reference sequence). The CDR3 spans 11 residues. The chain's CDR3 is CSAILGAGYTF. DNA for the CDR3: TGCAGTGCTATTTTGGGGGCCGGCTACACCTTC.

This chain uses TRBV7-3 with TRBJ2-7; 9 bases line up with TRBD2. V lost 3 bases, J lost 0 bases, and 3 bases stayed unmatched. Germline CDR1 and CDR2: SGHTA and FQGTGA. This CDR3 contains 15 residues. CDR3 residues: CASSFSSGSSYEQYF. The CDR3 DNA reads TGTGCCAGCAGCTTCAGTAGCGGGAGCTCCTACGAGCAGTACTTC. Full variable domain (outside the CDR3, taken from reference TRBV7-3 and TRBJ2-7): GAGVSQTPSNKVTEKGKYVELRCDPISGHTALYWYRQSLGQGPEFLIYFQGTGAADDSGLPNDRFFAVRPEGSVSTLKIQRTERGDSAVYLCASSFSSGSSYEQYFGPGTRLTVT.

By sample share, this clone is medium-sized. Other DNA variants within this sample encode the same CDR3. CDR3 nucleotides: TGTGCCAGCAGCGGGACTAGCGGGACCGTGCCCATCTACGAGCAGTACTTC. It translates to CASSGTSGTVPIYEQYF. J is TRBJ2-7 and V is TRBV12-3 or TRBV12-4, with 13 positions matching TRBD2. This CDR3 comprises 17 residues. Unmatched junction bases numbered 11, after V lost 6 bases and J lost 3 bases.

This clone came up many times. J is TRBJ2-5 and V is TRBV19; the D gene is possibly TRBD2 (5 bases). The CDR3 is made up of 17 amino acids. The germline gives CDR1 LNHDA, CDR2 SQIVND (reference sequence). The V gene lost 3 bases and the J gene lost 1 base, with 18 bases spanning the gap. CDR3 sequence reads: CASSIGEEAYSQETQYF. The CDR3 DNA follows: TGTGCCAGTAGTATCGGCGAGGAGGCGTATTCCCAAGAGACCCAGTACTTC.

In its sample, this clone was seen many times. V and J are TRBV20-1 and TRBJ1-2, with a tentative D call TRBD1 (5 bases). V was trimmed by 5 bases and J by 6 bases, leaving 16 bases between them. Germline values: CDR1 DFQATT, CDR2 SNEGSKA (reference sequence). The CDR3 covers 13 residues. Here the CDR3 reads CSAPTPTVDGYTF. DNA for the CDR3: TGCAGTGCTCCAACCCCGACAGTGGATGGCTACACCTTC.

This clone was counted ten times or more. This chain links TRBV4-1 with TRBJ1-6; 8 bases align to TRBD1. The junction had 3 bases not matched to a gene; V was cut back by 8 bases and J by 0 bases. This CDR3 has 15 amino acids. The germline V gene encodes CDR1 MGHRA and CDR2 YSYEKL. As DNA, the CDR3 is TGCGCCAGCCGGACAGGGAGCTCCTATAATTCACCCCTCCACTTT. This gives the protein CASRTGSSYNSPLHF.

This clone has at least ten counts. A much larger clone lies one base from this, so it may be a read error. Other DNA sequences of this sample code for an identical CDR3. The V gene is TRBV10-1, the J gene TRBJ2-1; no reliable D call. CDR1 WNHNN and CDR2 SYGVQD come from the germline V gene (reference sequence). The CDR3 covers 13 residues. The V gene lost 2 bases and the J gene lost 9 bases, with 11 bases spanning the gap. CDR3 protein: CASSEVIGGEQFF. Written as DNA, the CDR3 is TGCGCCAGCAGTGAGGTTATCGGCGGTGAGCAGTTCTTC.

This CDR3 reads CATSGIAVDTQYF. The CDR3 nucleotides read TGTGCCACGTCCGGGATAGCGGTAGATACCCAGTACTTC. The chain is built from TRBV15 and TRBJ2-5; D may be TRBD2 (6 bases). Germline loops: CDR1 LNHNV, CDR2 YYDKDF (reference sequence). Trimming took 9 bases from V and 8 from J, leaving 19 bases between them. The CDR3 has 13 residues.

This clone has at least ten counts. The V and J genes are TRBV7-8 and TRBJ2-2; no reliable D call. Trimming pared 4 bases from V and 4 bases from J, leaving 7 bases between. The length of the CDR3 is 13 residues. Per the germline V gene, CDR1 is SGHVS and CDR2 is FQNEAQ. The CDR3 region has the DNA TGTGCCAGCAGCTCCGGACGCACCGGGGAGCTGTTTTTT. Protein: CASSSGRTGELFF.

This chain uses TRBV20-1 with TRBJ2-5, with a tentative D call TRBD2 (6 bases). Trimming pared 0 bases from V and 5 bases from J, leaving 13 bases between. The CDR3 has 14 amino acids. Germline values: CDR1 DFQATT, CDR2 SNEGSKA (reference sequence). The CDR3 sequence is CSARDAEGGETQYF. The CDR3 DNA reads TGCAGTGCTAGAGATGCGGAGGGCGGGGAGACCCAGTACTTC.

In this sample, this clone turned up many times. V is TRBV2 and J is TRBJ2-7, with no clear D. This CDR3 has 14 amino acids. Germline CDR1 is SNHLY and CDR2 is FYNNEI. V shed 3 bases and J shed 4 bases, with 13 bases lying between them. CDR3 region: CASSDTTSWYEQYF. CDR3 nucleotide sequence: TGTGCCAGCAGTGACACTACCTCGTGGTACGAGCAGTACTTC.

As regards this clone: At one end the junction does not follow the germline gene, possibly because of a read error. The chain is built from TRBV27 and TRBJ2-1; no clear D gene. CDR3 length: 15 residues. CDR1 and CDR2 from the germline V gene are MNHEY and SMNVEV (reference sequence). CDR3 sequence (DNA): TGTGTCAGCAGTCGGAGCCCCCCTTTGTACAATGAGCAGTTCTTC. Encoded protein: CVSSRSPPLYNEQFF.

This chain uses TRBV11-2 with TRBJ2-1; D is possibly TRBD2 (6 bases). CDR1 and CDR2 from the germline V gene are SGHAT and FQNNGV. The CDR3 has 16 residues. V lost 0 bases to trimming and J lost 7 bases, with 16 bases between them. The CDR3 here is CASSLDPSASWNEQFF. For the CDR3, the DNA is TGTGCCAGCAGCTTAGACCCTAGCGCGAGTTGGAATGAGCAGTTCTTC.

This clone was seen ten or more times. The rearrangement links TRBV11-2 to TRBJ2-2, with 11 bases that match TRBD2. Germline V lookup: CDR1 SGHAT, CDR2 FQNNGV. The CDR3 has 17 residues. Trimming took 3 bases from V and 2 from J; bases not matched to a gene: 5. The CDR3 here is CASSLTGTSGNTGELFF. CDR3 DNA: TGTGCCAGCAGCTTGACTGGGACTAGCGGTAACACCGGGGAGCTGTTTTTT.

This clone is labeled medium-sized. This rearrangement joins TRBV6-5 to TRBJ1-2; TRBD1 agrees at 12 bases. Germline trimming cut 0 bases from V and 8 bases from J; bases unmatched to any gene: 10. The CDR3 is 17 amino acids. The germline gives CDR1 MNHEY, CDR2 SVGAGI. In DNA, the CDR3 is TGTGCCAGCAGTTACTCGATCCACGGGACAGGGGGCAAGGGCTACACCTTC. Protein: CASSYSIHGTGGKGYTF.

The CDR3 DNA is TGTGCCAGCAGTGGGACTATCTGGAGGTCCCCGCGAACCGGGGAGCTGTTTTTT. This encodes CASSGTIWRSPRTGELFF. This rearrangement joins TRBV6-4 to TRBJ2-2; D possibly corresponds to TRBD2 (6 bases). The CDR3 extends over 18 amino acids. From germline, CDR1 is MRHNA and CDR2 SNTAGT. Deletions cut 4 bases from V and 5 bases from J, with 23 bases between.